This passage covers 5 T cell receptor beta chains from one sample sequenced in a study of cytomegalovirus exposure and HLA in healthy donors. Vbeta (60) and Jbeta (13) primers were used in the PCR. Using immunoSEQ multiplex PCR, the repertoire was profiled, and TCRdb retains in-frame clones only, with some absent. The table lists 100,000 to 150,000 clones, 75% to 85% of them singletons. Sequenced material: PBMCs. Receptors were obtained from a middle-aged man in good health and CMV-seronegative.

This clone appeared a single time. V gene TRBV6-4 combines with J gene TRBJ2-2; 9 positions agree with TRBD2. Per the germline V gene, CDR1 is MRHNA and CDR2 is SNTAGT. This CDR3 contains 16 residues. V lost 4 bases and J lost 3; bases outside the gene matches: 6. CDR3 amino acids: CASSGGGALDTGELFF. The CDR3 DNA reads TGTGCCAGCAGTGGCGGGGGGGCACTGGACACCGGGGAGCTGTTTTTT.

The genes are TRBV28 and TRBJ2-1, with D possibly matching TRBD1 (6 bases). CDR3 size: 16 residues. Deletions cut 5 bases from V and 0 bases from J, with 14 bases between. In germline, CDR1 is MDHEN, CDR2 SYDVKM. In DNA form, the CDR3 reads TGTGCCAGCAGTATAGGACAGTTTGGCTCCTACAATGAGCAGTTCTTC. It encodes CASSIGQFGSYNEQFF.

There are a few counts of this clone. This chain joins TRBV5-4 and TRBJ1-1; TRBD1 might be the D (5 bases). In germline, CDR1 is SGHNT, CDR2 YYREEE (reference sequence). This CDR3 contains 12 residues. Trimming shortened V by 3 bases and J by 4 bases, and 7 bases separated the two germline ends. DNA of the CDR3: TGTGCCAGCAGCTCGGGGGGCACTGAAGCTTTCTTT. Translated: CASSSGGTEAFF.

The chain employs TRBV7-3 and TRBJ2-1; 7 bases align to TRBD1. The CDR3 runs to 17 residues. CDR1 and CDR2 (germline): SGHTA, FQGTGA. Trimming cost V 5 bases and J 6 bases; bases outside gene matches: 16. The CDR3 region has the DNA TGTGCCAGCAGCCTCAGCCCCGGACAGGCCGGCCCCAATGAGCAGTTCTTC. This sequence encodes CASSLSPGQAGPNEQFF.

This CDR3 is CASSLGTSVYNEQFF. The CDR3 coding sequence is TGCGCCAGCAGCTTGGGGACTAGCGTATACAATGAGCAGTTCTTC. The chain couples TRBV5-1 to TRBJ2-1; 9 positions match TRBD2. After removal of 0 bases from V and 4 bases from J, the junction contained 2 bases not matched to a gene. Looked up from germline, CDR1 is SGHRS and CDR2 is YFSETQ. The CDR3 is 15 amino acids.